The T cell receptor beta chain described here comes from a study of T cell responses to AZD1222 COVID-19 vaccine. The CDR3 has 15 amino acids. V lost 8 bases and J lost 0; bases outside the gene matches: 8. The germline V gene has CDR1 MNHEY and CDR2 SVGAGI. The protocol was immunoSEQ multiplex PCR, while the TCRdb copy is restricted to in-frame clones and leaves out a portion. The repertoire consists of roughly 100,000 clones, with roughly 82% occurring once and the leading ten covering 4% to 6%. The receptor comes from an adult in good health. V usage is TRBV6-5 and J usage is TRBJ2-3, with 7 nucleotides matching TRBD1. This specimen consisted of peripheral blood, obtained on day 0 of AZD1222 vaccination. The CDR3 protein is CASAGLQGSTDTQYF. As DNA, the CDR3 is TGTGCCAGCGCCGGATTACAGGGGAGCACAGATACGCAGTATTTT.